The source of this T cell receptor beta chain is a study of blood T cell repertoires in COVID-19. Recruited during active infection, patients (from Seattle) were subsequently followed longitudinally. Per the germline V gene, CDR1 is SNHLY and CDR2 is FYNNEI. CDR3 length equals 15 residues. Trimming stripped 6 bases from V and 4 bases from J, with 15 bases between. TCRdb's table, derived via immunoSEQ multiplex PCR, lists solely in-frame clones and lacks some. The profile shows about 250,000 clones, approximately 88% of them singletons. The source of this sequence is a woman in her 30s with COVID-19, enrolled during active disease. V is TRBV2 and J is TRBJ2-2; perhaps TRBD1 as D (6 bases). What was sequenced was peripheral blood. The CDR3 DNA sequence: TGTGCCAGCAGCCCGGACAGCTTGTTCACCGGGGAGCTGTTTTTT. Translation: CASSPDSLFTGELFF.